Listed here are 21 T cell receptor beta chains from one sample, sequenced in a study of technical replicates of blood from a handful of donors. Sequenced by immunoSEQ multiplex PCR; TCRdb stores in-frame clones only, minus some. This table holds roughly 85,000 clones, 94% found once. The sequenced sample consisted of T cells isolated from PBMCs. Receptor source: a human donor in good health.

This clone was counted once. This CDR3 is CASSYAGTGVGAFF. The DNA of the CDR3 is TGTGCCAGCAGTTATGCCGGGACAGGGGTAGGGGCTTTCTTT. V and J are TRBV6-5 and TRBJ1-1; 10 bases are a match to TRBD1. In germline, CDR1 is MNHEY, CDR2 SVGAGI. The CDR3 consists of 14 residues. V lost 3 bases, J lost 11 bases, and 9 bases stayed unmatched.

The chain joins TRBV29-1 to TRBJ1-1; 8 bases are shared with TRBD1. Germline-derived CDR1 and CDR2 are SQVTM and ANQGSEA. The CDR3 has 13 amino acids. The V segment lost 7 bases and the J segment 4 bases; nucleotides outside the gene matches: 8. As DNA, the CDR3 is TGCAGCGCCCAGACAGGGGCTGGCACTGAAGCTTTCTTT. Its translation: CSAQTGAGTEAFF.

V is TRBV6-6 and J is TRBJ2-6; D perhaps matches TRBD1 (5 bases). The CDR3 is made up of 14 amino acids. The germline gives CDR1 MNHNY, CDR2 SVGAGI (reference sequence). The ends were cut back, 6 bases at V and 2 bases at J, with 8 bases in the middle. For the CDR3, the DNA is TGTGCCAGCAGCCTGACAGCTGGGGCCAACGTCCTGACTTTC. Protein sequence: CASSLTAGANVLTF.

The gene calls are TRBV12-5 and TRBJ2-7; weak D call: TRBD1 (5 bases). V dropped 5 bases and J dropped 1 base, with 15 bases sitting between them. This CDR3 contains 15 residues. Germline V gene lookup returns CDR1 LGHNT and CDR2 FRNRAP. CDR3 coding DNA: TGTGCTAGTGGTCCGGACATTTCTCGATCCTACGAGCAGTACTTC. It codes for CASGPDISRSYEQYF.

This chain uses TRBV27 with TRBJ2-3, with D perhaps TRBD1 (6 bases). With 5 bases removed from V and 5 bases from J, the gap between germline ends came to 11 bases. The CDR3 contains 13 residues. The germline gives CDR1 MNHEY, CDR2 SMNVEV (reference sequence). As DNA, the CDR3 is TGTGCCAGCAGTCTACAGGGTAGAGATACGCAGTATTTT. It specifies CASSLQGRDTQYF.

This clone was recorded once. V is TRBV28 and J is TRBJ2-7; perhaps TRBD2 as D (6 bases). V was pared by 6 bases and J by 2 bases, with 23 bases between. Germline V gives CDR1 MDHEN, CDR2 SYDVKM. This CDR3 comprises 17 residues. The CDR3 DNA reads as TGTGCCAGCAGCCCCACCATCGGGACTCCGGGGGCCTACGAGCAGTACTTC. It specifies CASSPTIGTPGAYEQYF.

The V gene is TRBV12-5, the J gene TRBJ2-3, with a possible D match to TRBD2 (5 bases). Germline V gives CDR1 LGHNT, CDR2 FRNRAP. Trimming shortened V by 2 bases and J by 4 bases, and 13 bases separated the two germline ends. The CDR3 length is 15 residues. The CDR3 region has the DNA TGTGCTAGTGGTTTGATGTTGACTAACGCAGATACGCAGTATTTT. This sequence encodes CASGLMLTNADTQYF.

The rearrangement links TRBV7-9 to TRBJ2-1; no clear D. Deletions cut 5 bases from V and 8 bases from J, with 13 bases between. Germline loops: CDR1 SEHNR, CDR2 FQNEAQ (reference sequence). This CDR3 spans 13 amino acids. CDR3 nucleotide sequence: TGTGCCAGCAGCGTGGGTGCGGCGTATGAGCAGTTCTTC. Translated: CASSVGAAYEQFF.

Remarks on this clone: One junction end does not reproduce the germline sequence, and a read error may be involved. The chain couples TRBV5-1 to TRBJ2-5; 11 bases are shared with TRBD2. This CDR3 contains 17 residues. The germline V gene encodes CDR1 SGHRS and CDR2 YFSETQ. The CDR3 protein is CASSLVGLAGGQETQYF. CDR3 in DNA: TGCGCCAGCAGTTTGGTAGGGCTAGCGGGGGGACAAGAGACCCAGTACTTC.

The genes are TRBV18 and TRBJ1-5; D perhaps matches TRBD1 (6 bases). CDR3 size: 14 residues. The germline gives CDR1 KGHSH, CDR2 LQKENI. V was shortened by 7 bases and J by 3 bases, with 13 bases between the two germline ends. CDR3 coding DNA: TGTGCCAGCTGGGGTGGGGGCAACAATCAGCCCCAGCATTTT. Encoded protein: CASWGGGNNQPQHF.

The V and J genes are TRBV19 and TRBJ1-1; 8 bases line up with TRBD1. Germline CDR1 and CDR2: LNHDA and SQIVND (reference sequence). The CDR3 loop spans 14 amino acids. The V segment lost 6 bases and the J segment 3 bases; nucleotides outside the gene matches: 6. CDR3 sequence reads: CASSDRGSYTEAFF. DNA for the CDR3: TGTGCCAGTAGCGACAGGGGTTCCTACACTGAAGCTTTCTTT.

This clone has only one observation. The CDR3 loop reads CASSLADTQYF. For the CDR3, the DNA is TGTGCCAGCAGTCTTGCAGATACGCAGTATTTT. The genes are TRBV27 and TRBJ2-3; D is unresolved. Germline-derived CDR1 and CDR2 are MNHEY and SMNVEV (reference sequence). V gave up 5 bases and J gave up 4 bases, with 4 bases separating them. The CDR3 runs to 11 residues.

This clone showed up just once. J is TRBJ2-7 and V is TRBV15; D gene uncertain. The V gene's germline CDR1 is LNHNV and CDR2 YYDKDF (reference sequence). Trimming removed 4 bases from V and 4 bases from J, with 17 bases in between. The CDR3 is 15 amino acids. CDR3 protein: CATSTGSDGSYEQYF. The CDR3 nucleotides read TGTGCCACCAGCACGGGTAGTGACGGATCATACGAGCAGTACTTC.

This clone was observed once. This chain uses TRBV5-1 with TRBJ2-2, with D possibly TRBD2 on 5 matching bases. Trimming took off 0 bases at V and 0 bases at J, with 9 bases between the two ends. From germline, CDR1 is SGHRS and CDR2 YFSETQ. CDR3 length: 16 residues. The CDR3 region has the DNA TGCGCCAGCAGCTTGGAGGAGGCTTCGAACACCGGGGAGCTGTTTTTT. It codes for CASSLEEASNTGELFF. The variable domain in full, completed from reference TRBV5-1 and TRBJ2-2, reads KAGVTQTPRYLIKTRGQQVTLSCSPISGHRSVSWYQQTPGQGLQFLFEYFSETQRNKGNFPGRFSGRQFSNSRSEMNVSTLELGDSALYLCASSLEEASNTGELFFGEGSRLTVL.

The chain joins TRBV27 to TRBJ2-3, with D perhaps TRBD1 (6 bases). Germline CDR1 is MNHEY and CDR2 is SMNVEV (reference sequence). With 6 bases removed from V and 2 bases from J, the gap between germline ends came to 12 bases. This CDR3 region has 14 residues. The CDR3 nucleotides are TGTGCCAGCAGATACCGGGACACCACAGATACGCAGTATTTT. Translating it yields CASRYRDTTDTQYF.

This sequence joins TRBV5-1 and TRBJ2-1; D is unclear. Germline loops: CDR1 SGHRS, CDR2 YFSETQ. The CDR3 contains 17 residues. V was trimmed by 0 bases and J by 0 bases, leaving 13 bases between them. The chain's CDR3 is CASSLDNSQTSYNEQFF. The CDR3, as DNA: TGCGCCAGCAGCTTGGACAACAGCCAGACCTCCTACAATGAGCAGTTCTTC.

This clone appeared a single time. One end of the junction does not line up with germline, which may come from a read error. The chain recombines TRBV28 with TRBJ2-2; TRBD2 matches at 9 bases. In germline, CDR1 is MDHEN, CDR2 SYDVKM. CDR3 size: 16 residues. CDR3: CASSLAGGPNPGELFF. The CDR3 nucleotides read TGTGCCAGCAGTTTGGCGGGAGGGCCGAACCCCGGGGAGCTGTTTTTT.

This chain joins TRBV13 and TRBJ2-7; D perhaps matches TRBD2 (7 bases). Looked up from germline, CDR1 is PRHDT and CDR2 is FYEKMQ (reference sequence). Trimming stripped 6 bases from V and 2 bases from J, with 17 bases between. This CDR3 has 15 amino acids. The CDR3 DNA is TGTGCCAGCAGAACGAGCGGGACACCTACCTACGAGCAGTACTTC. It yields the protein CASRTSGTPTYEQYF. The complete variable domain, with remaining parts taken from reference TRBV13 and TRBJ2-7, reads AAGVIQSPRHLIKEKRETATLKCYPIPRHDTVYWYQQGPGQDPQFLISFYEKMQSDKGSIPDRFSAQQFSDYHSELNMSSLELGDSALYFCASRTSGTPTYEQYFGPGTRLTVT.

Of note for this clone: Other DNA variants within this sample encode the same CDR3. The CDR3 here is CASSYSQGSYGYTF. The DNA for the CDR3 is TGTGCCAGCAGTTACAGTCAGGGTAGCTATGGCTACACCTTC. The chain combines TRBV6-5 with TRBJ1-2, with a weak D call TRBD1 (5 bases). CDR1 is MNHEY and CDR2 is SVGAGI in the germline V gene. The CDR3 has 14 amino acids. V lost 2 bases and J lost 4, with 11 bases in between.

The genes are TRBV18 and TRBJ2-3, with 10 bases that match TRBD2. V gave up 5 bases and J gave up 5 bases; unmatched junction bases: 7. The CDR3 has 15 residues. CDR1 is KGHSH, CDR2 LQKENI, per germline. CDR3 sequence reads: CASSYRLAGEDTQYF. The CDR3 DNA reads TGTGCCAGCTCATATAGGCTAGCGGGAGAAGATACGCAGTATTTT. Full variable domain (outside the CDR3, taken from reference TRBV18 and TRBJ2-3): NAGVMQNPRHLVRRRGQEARLRCSPMKGHSHVYWYRQLPEEGLKFMVYLQKENIIDESGMPKERFSAEFPKEGPSILRIQQVVRGDSAAYFCASSYRLAGEDTQYFGPGTRLTVL.

This rearrangement joins TRBV7-9 to TRBJ2-5, with D possibly TRBD1 on 6 matching bases. This CDR3 is built from 15 residues. Germline V gene lookup returns CDR1 SEHNR and CDR2 FQNEAQ (reference sequence). V was cut by 1 base and J by 2 bases, with 11 bases left in between. The CDR3 DNA sequence: TGTGCCAGCAGCTTAGTACAGGGCGGGCAAGAGACCCAGTACTTC. Its protein product is CASSLVQGGQETQYF.